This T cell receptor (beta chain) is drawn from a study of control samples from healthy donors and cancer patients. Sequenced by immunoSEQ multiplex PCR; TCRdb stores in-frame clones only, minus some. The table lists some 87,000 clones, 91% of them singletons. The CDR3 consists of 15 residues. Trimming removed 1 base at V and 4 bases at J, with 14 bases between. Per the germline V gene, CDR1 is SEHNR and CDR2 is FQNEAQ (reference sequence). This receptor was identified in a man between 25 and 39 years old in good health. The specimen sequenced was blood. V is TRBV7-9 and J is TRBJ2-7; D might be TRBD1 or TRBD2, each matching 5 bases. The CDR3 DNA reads TGTGCCAGCAGCTTAGTCCCCCAGGGACGATACGAGCAGTACTTC. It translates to CASSLVPQGRYEQYF.